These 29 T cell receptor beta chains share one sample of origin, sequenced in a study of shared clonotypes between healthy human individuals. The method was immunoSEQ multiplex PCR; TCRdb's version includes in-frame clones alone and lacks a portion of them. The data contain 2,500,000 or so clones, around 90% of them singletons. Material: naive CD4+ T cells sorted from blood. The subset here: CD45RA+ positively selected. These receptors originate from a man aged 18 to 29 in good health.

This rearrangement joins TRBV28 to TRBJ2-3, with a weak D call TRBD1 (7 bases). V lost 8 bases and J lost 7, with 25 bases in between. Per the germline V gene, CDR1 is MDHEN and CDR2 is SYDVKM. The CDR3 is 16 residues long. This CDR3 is CASGLPGGKNENTQYF. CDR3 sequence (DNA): TGTGCCAGCGGCCTCCCAGGGGGGAAGAATGAGAATACGCAGTATTTT.

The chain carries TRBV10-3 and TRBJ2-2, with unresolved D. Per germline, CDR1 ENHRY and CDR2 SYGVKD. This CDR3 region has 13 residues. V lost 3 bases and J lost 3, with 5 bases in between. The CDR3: CAISDSYTGELFF. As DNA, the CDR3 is TGTGCCATCAGTGACTCGTACACCGGGGAGCTGTTTTTT.

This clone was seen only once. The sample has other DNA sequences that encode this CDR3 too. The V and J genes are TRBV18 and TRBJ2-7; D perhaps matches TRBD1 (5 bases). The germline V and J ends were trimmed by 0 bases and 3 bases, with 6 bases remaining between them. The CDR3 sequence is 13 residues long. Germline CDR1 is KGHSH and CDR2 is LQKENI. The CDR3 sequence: CASSPPTVYEQYF. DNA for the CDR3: TGTGCCAGCTCACCACCGACAGTCTACGAGCAGTACTTC.

DNA of the CDR3: TGTGCCAGCAGAGGCGGGACAGGCCTCTACGAGCAGTACTTC. It is translated as CASRGGTGLYEQYF. The chain has TRBV6-5 and TRBJ2-5; 8 nucleotides align to TRBD1. The DNA end is a closer match to TRBJ2-7, so the J assignment may be wrong. The CDR3 totals 14 residues. Germline-derived CDR1 and CDR2 are MNHEY and SVGAGI.

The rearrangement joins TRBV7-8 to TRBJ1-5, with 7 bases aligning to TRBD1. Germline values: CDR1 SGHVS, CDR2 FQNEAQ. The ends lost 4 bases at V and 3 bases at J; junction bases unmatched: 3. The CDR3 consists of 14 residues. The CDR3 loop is CASSWTGFNQPQHF. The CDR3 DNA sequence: TGTGCCAGCAGCTGGACAGGTTTCAATCAGCCCCAGCATTTT.

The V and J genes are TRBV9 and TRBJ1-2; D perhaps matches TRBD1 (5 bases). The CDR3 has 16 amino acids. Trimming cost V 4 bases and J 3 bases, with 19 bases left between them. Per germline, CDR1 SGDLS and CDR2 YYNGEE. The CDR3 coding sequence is TGTGCCAGCAGCCCGAGCGGGACCCGCGGGGACTATGGCTACACCTTC. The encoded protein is CASSPSGTRGDYGYTF.

This CDR3 is CASSLVVQGWEETQYF. In DNA form, the CDR3 reads TGTGCCAGCAGCTTAGTCGTTCAGGGGTGGGAAGAGACCCAGTACTTC. This chain connects TRBV7-6 to TRBJ2-5, with D maybe TRBD1 (6 bases). The ends were cut back, 1 base at V and 3 bases at J, with 15 bases in the middle. CDR3 size: 16 residues. The V gene's germline CDR1 is SGHVS and CDR2 FNYEAQ.

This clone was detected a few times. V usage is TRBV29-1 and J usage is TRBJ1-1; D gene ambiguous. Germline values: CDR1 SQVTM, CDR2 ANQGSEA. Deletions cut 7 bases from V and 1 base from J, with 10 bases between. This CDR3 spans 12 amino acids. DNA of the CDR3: TGCAGCGGACGACGGTCGAACACTGAAGCTTTCTTT. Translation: CSGRRSNTEAFF.

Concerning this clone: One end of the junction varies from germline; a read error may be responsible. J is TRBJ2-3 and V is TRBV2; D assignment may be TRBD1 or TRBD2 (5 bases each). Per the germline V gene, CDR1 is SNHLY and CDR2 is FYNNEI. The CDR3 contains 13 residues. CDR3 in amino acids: CASSAGGTGTQYF. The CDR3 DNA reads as TGTGCCAGCAGTGCAGGAGGCACAGGTACGCAGTATTTT.

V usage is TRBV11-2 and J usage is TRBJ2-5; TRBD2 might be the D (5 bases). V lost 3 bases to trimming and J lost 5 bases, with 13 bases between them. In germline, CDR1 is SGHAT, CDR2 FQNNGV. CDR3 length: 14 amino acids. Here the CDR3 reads CASSFRGGEETQYF. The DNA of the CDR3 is TGTGCCAGCAGCTTTAGAGGAGGCGAGGAGACCCAGTACTTC. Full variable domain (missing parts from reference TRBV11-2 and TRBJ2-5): EAGVAQSPRYKIIEKRQSVAFWCNPISGHATLYWYQQILGQGPKLLIQFQNNGVVDDSQLPKDRFSAERLKGVDSTLKIQPAKLEDSAVYLCASSFRGGEETQYFGPGTRLLVL.

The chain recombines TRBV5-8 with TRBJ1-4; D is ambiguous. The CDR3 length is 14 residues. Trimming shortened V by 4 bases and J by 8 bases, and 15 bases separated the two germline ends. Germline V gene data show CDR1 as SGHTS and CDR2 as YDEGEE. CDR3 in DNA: TGTGCCAGCAGCACCGGGCAGATCAAGGAAAAACTGTTTTTT. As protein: CASSTGQIKEKLFF.

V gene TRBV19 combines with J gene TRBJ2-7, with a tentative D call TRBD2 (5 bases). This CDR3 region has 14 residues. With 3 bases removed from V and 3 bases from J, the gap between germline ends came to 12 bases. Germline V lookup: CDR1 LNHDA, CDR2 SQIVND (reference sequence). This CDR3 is CASSIGLHIYEQYF. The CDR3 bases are TGTGCCAGTAGTATCGGACTGCATATCTACGAGCAGTACTTC.

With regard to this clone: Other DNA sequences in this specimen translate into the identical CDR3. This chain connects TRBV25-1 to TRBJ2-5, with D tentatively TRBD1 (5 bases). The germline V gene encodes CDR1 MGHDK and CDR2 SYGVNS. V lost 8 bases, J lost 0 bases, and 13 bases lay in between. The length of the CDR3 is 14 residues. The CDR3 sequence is CASSDRDHQETQYF. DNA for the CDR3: TGTGCCAGCTCAGACAGAGACCACCAAGAGACCCAGTACTTC.

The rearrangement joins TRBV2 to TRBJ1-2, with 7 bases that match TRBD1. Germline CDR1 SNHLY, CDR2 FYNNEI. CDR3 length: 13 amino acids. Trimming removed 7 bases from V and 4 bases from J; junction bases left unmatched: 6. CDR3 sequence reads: CASIDRDGYGYTF. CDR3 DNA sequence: TGTGCCAGCATTGACAGGGACGGCTATGGCTACACCTTC.

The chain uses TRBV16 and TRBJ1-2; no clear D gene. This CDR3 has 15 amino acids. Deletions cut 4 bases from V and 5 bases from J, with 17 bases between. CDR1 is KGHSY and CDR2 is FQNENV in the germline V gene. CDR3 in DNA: TGTGCCAGCAGCCGCAAAATGGGCGTGGTATATGGCTACACCTTC. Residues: CASSRKMGVVYGYTF.

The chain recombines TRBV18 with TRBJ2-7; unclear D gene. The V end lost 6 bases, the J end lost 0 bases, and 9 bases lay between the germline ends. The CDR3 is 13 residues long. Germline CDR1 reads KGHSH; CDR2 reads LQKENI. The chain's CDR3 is CASSLTFSYEQYF. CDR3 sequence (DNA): TGTGCCAGCTCCCTTACATTCTCCTACGAGCAGTACTTC.

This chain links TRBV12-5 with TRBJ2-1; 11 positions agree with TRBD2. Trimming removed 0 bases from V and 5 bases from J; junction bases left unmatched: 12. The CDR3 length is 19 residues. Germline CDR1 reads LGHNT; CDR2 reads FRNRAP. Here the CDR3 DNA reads TGTGCTAGTGGTTTGGTACTGGGACTAGCGGTCTCACCTAACAATGAGCAGTTCTTC. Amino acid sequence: CASGLVLGLAVSPNNEQFF.

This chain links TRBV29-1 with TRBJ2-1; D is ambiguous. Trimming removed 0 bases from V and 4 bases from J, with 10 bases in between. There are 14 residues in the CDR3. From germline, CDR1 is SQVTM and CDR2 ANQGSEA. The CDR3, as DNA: TGCAGCGTTGAAGATCGGCTAGATTACAATGAGCAGTTCTTC. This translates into CSVEDRLDYNEQFF.

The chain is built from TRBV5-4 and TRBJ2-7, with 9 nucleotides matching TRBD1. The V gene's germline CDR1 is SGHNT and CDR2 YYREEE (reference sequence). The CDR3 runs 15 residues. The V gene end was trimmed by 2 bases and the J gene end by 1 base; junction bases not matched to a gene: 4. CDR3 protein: CASSLAGTGSYEQYF. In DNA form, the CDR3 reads TGTGCCAGCAGCTTAGCCGGGACAGGGTCCTACGAGCAGTACTTC.

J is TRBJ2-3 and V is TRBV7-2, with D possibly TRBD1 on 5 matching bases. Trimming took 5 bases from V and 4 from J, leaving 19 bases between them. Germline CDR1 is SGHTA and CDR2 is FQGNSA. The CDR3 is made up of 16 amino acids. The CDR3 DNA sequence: TGTGCCAGCAGCCTGCAAGGGGCCGAACCCGCAGATACGCAGTATTTT. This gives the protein CASSLQGAEPADTQYF.

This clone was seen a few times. CDR3 protein: CASSPNAGLGYEQYF. The CDR3 nucleotides are TGCGCCAGCAGCCCAAACGCGGGCCTCGGCTACGAGCAGTACTTC. This chain links TRBV5-1 with TRBJ2-7; D is perhaps TRBD2 (5 bases). This CDR3 comprises 15 residues. CDR1 is SGHRS and CDR2 is YFSETQ in the germline V gene. V lost 4 bases and J lost 3, with 17 bases in between.

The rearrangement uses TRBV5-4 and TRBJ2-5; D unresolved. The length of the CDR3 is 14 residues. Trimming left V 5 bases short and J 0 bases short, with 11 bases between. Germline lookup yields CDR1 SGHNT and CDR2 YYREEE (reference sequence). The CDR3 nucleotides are TGTGCCAGCAGTAAAGGGCAGAACCAAGAGACCCAGTACTTC. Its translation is CASSKGQNQETQYF.

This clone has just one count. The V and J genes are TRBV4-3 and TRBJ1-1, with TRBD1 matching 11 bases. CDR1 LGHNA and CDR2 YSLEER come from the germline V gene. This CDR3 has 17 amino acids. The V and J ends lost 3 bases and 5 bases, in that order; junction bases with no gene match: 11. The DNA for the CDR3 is TGCGCCAGCAGCCAGTGGGGGTCGGGACAGGGGGAAACTGAAGCTTTCTTT. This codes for CASSQWGSGQGETEAFF.

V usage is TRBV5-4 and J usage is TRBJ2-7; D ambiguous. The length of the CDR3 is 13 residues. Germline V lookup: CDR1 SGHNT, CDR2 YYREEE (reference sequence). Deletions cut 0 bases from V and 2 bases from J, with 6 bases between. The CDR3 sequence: CASSLEAAYEQYF. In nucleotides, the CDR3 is TGTGCCAGCAGCTTGGAGGCAGCCTACGAGCAGTACTTC.

The CDR3 DNA reads as TGTGCCAGCAGCACACCCCCTGCGGGCGGGGGTAATGAAAAACTGTTTTTT. It is translated as CASSTPPAGGGNEKLFF. V usage is TRBV21-1 and J usage is TRBJ1-4. TRBV21-1 is recorded as a pseudogene. The CDR3 spans 17 residues.

CDR3 sequence (DNA): TGTGCCAGCAGTAAGGAGGCGAACACTGAAGCTTTCTTT. It codes for CASSKEANTEAFF. The chain carries TRBV2 and TRBJ1-1; no definite D call. The CDR3 loop spans 13 amino acids. Germline CDR1 is SNHLY and CDR2 is FYNNEI. V was cut by 5 bases and J by 1 base, with 8 bases left in between.

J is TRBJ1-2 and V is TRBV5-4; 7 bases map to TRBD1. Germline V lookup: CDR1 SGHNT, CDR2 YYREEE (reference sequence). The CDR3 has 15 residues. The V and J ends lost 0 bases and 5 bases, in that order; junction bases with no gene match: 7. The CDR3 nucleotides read TGTGCCAGCAGCTTGGACAAACAGGGGAGATATGGCTACACCTTC. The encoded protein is CASSLDKQGRYGYTF.

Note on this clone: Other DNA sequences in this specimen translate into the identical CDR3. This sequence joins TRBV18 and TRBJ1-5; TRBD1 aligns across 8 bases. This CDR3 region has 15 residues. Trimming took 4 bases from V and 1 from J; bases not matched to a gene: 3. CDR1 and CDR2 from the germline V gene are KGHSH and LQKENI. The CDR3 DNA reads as TGTGCCAGCTCACAGCAGGGGGCGAGCAATCAGCCCCAGCATTTT. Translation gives CASSQQGASNQPQHF. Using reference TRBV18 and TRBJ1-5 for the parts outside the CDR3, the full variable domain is NAGVMQNPRHLVRRRGQEARLRCSPMKGHSHVYWYRQLPEEGLKFMVYLQKENIIDESGMPKERFSAEFPKEGPSILRIQQVVRGDSAAYFCASSQQGASNQPQHFGDGTRLSIL.

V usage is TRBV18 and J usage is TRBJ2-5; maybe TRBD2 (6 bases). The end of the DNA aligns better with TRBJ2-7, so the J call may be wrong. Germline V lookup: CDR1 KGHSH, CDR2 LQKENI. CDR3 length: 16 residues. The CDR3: CASSLLGQGLIYEQYF. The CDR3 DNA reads TGTGCCAGCTCACTCCTCGGGCAGGGACTCATCTACGAGCAGTACTTC.